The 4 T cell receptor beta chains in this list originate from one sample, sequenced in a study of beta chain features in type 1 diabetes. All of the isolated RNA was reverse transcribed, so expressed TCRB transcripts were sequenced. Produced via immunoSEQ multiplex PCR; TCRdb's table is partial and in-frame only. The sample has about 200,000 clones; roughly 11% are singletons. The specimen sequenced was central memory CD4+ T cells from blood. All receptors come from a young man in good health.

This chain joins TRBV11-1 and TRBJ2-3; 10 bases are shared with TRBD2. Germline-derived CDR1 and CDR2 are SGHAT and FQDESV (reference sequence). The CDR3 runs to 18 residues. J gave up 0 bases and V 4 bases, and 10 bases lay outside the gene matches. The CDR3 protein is CASSSGRGTSESTDTQYF. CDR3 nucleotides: TGTGCCAGCAGCTCGGGTCGGGGGACTAGCGAAAGCACAGATACGCAGTATTTT.

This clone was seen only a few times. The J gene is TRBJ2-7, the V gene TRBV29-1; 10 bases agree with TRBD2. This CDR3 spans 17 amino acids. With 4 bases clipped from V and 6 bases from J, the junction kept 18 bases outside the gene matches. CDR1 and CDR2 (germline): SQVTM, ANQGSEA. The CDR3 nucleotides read TGCAGCGTTGTCGGACTAGCGGACGGGACGGGGTTAGGCGAGCAGTACTTC. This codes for CSVVGLADGTGLGEQYF.

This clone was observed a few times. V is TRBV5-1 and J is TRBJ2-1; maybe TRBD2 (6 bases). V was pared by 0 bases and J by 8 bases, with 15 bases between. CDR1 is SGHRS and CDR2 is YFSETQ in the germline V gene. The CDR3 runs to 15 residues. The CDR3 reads CASSLGASVIDEQFF. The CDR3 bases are TGCGCCAGCAGCTTGGGGGCTAGCGTTATCGATGAGCAGTTCTTC. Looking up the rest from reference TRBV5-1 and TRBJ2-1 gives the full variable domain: KAGVTQTPRYLIKTRGQQVTLSCSPISGHRSVSWYQQTPGQGLQFLFEYFSETQRNKGNFPGRFSGRQFSNSRSEMNVSTLELGDSALYLCASSLGASVIDEQFFGPGTRLTVL.

The CDR3 loop is CASRVTSGSSYNEQFF. In DNA, the CDR3 is TGTGCCAGTCGAGTTACTAGCGGGAGCTCCTACAATGAGCAGTTCTTC. The J gene is TRBJ2-1, the V gene TRBV19; 11 bases align to TRBD2. V shed 8 bases, J shed 0 bases, and the junction held 6 bases outside the gene matches. This CDR3 spans 16 amino acids. In germline, CDR1 is LNHDA, CDR2 SQIVND (reference sequence).